This is a list of T cell receptor beta chains from one sample in a study of T cell repertoires in cytomegalovirus infection. TCRdb reanalysed the reads using MiXCR and keeps one entry per CDR3 protein. The sample has about 740,000 distinct CDR3 sequences, roughly 36% seen once. The sample comprised PBMCs. The receptor set was obtained from a human donor in good health (CMV status not recorded). Some clones in this sample may be carry-over from other donors' samples. Both conserved end residues are part of each CDR3. Each record gives: clone size, D gene, V gene, J gene, CDR3 DNA, CDR3 protein. The D gene is left open where the match is weak. Clone size, where shown, is once, few, many, or a class for clones that have expanded.

size: NA
D: TRBD2
V: TRBV7-3
J: TRBJ2-5
DNA: TGTGCCAGCAGCTTAACTGGAGCGGGAGGAAAAGAGACCCAGTACTTC
CDR3: CASSLTGAGGKETQYF

size: few
D: NA
V: TRBV7-2
J: TRBJ2-1
DNA: TGTGCCAGCAGGAGAACGGGCAATGAGCAGTTCTTC
CDR3: CASRRTGNEQFF

size: NA
D: NA
V: TRBV7-8
J: TRBJ1-4
DNA: TGTGCCAGCAGCTTAGCTTCTGGCGGCCCGAGGGTGGAAAAGGGCCGAACTAATGAAAAACTGTTTTTT
CDR3: CASSLASGGPRVEKGRTNEKLFF

size: NA
D: TRBD1
V: TRBV12-3/TRBV12-4
J: TRBJ1-5
DNA: TGTGCCAGCACGACAGGGGGCACGGGTCAGCCCCAGCATTTT
CDR3: CASTTGGTGQPQHF

size: few
D: TRBD1
V: TRBV5-6
J: TRBJ1-2
DNA: TGTGCCAGCAGCGGGACAGGGGGAGATTCCTATGGCTACACCTTC
CDR3: CASSGTGGDSYGYTF

size: few
D: NA
V: TRBV7-2
J: TRBJ1-1
DNA: TGTGCCAGCAGCCTGAAGAGAGGAGCTGAAGCTTTCTTT
CDR3: CASSLKRGAEAFF

size: few
D: NA
V: TRBV7-2
J: TRBJ2-5
DNA: TGTGCCAGCAGCTTAAACGGGATCGAGACCCAGTACTTC
CDR3: CASSLNGIETQYF

size: few
D: NA
V: TRBV13
J: TRBJ1-1
DNA: TGTGCCAGCAGCCGAGCAGCAGGTGGCACTGAAGCTTTCTTT
CDR3: CASSRAAGGTEAFF

size: NA
D: TRBD2
V: TRBV5-4
J: TRBJ2-1
DNA: TGTGCCAGCAGCCCAGGGACTAGCATAAACAATGAGCAGTTCTTC
CDR3: CASSPGTSINNEQFF

size: NA
D: TRBD1
V: TRBV4-2
J: TRBJ1-3
DNA: TGTGCCAGCAGCCAAGGGCCAGGGGGTCTAGGCTCTGGAAACACCATATATTTT
CDR3: CASSQGPGGLGSGNTIYF

size: NA
D: TRBD2
V: TRBV20-1
J: TRBJ2-3
DNA: TGCAGTGCTAGAGAGGTCCCGGGACTAGACCCTAATACGCAGTATTTT
CDR3: CSAREVPGLDPNTQYF

size: NA
D: NA
V: TRBV20-1
J: TRBJ2-3
DNA: TGCAGTGCTAGTTCGCGGCGGGGCACAGATACGCAGTATTTT
CDR3: CSASSRRGTDTQYF